These 30 T cell receptor beta chains originate from one sample sequenced in a study of blood T cells in healthy people across ages. A second about 6 to 12 cycle PCR used barcoded and J-beta primers. One entry per CDR3 protein, called by TCRdb with MiXCR from the 5' RACE reads. The table includes about 570,000 distinct CDR3 sequences, roughly a quarter detected once. These same records also appear under a second study, on T cells of mothers and their children.

Sequencing was carried out using blood. The source is a boy younger than 10 in good health.

The rearrangement links TRBV9 to TRBJ2-5, with 8 nucleotides matching TRBD1. V was pared by 3 bases and J by 5 bases, with 12 bases of the junction left unmatched. The CDR3 covers 16 residues. CDR1 is SGDLS and CDR2 is YYNGEE in the germline V gene. In DNA, the CDR3 is TGTGCCAGCAGCGGTAGGCCTCGGACAGGGATGGAGACCCAGTACTTC. As protein: CASSGRPRTGMETQYF. Looking up the rest from reference TRBV9 and TRBJ2-5 gives the full variable domain: DSGVTQTPKHLITATGQRVTLRCSPRSGDLSVYWYQQSLDQGLQFLIQYYNGEERAKGNILERFSAQQFPDLHSELNLSSLELGDSALYFCASSGRPRTGMETQYFGPGTRLLVL.

The chain combines TRBV10-3 with TRBJ2-3, with 10 positions matching TRBD2. This CDR3 is 17 amino acids long. Per germline, CDR1 ENHRY and CDR2 SYGVKD. Losses at the gene ends were 2 bases for V and 0 bases for J; bases not matched to a gene: 5. This chain's CDR3 is CAISERTSGPSTDTQYF. For the CDR3, the DNA is TGTGCCATCAGTGAGCGGACTAGCGGCCCTAGCACAGATACGCAGTATTTT.

The chain couples TRBV7-9 to TRBJ2-6; possibly TRBD1 or TRBD2 for D (6 bases each). With 11 bases removed from V and 0 bases from J, the gap between germline ends came to 23 bases. Germline CDR1 is SEHNR and CDR2 is FQNEAQ (reference sequence). This CDR3 is built from 18 residues. The CDR3 protein is CAHHELEGEVSGANVLTF. The CDR3 DNA sequence: TGTGCCCACCATGAGCTGGAGGGGGAAGTCTCTGGGGCCAACGTCCTGACTTTC.

This clonotype was observed a few times. This chain links TRBV6-5 with TRBJ1-1; the D gene is possibly TRBD1 (5 bases). CDR3 length: 17 amino acids. Trimming cost V 5 bases and J 1 base, with 20 bases left between them. Germline assignment: CDR1 MNHEY and CDR2 SVGAGI. This CDR3 is CASSKQVLPIGNTEAFF. In nucleotides, the CDR3 is TGTGCCAGCAGTAAACAGGTCCTCCCAATAGGGAACACTGAAGCTTTCTTT.

V and J are TRBV7-9 and TRBJ2-3, with D uncertain. The CDR3 covers 12 residues. V lost 7 bases and J 1 base, leaving 6 bases between the germline ends. From germline, CDR1 is SEHNR and CDR2 FQNEAQ (reference sequence). DNA for the CDR3: TGTGCCAGCAACCGAGGCACAGATACGCAGTATTTT. The encoded protein is CASNRGTDTQYF.

J is TRBJ2-7 and V is TRBV5-5; the D is unclear. The CDR3 extends over 12 amino acids. Per the germline V gene, CDR1 is SGHKS and CDR2 is YYEKEE (reference sequence). V was clipped by 2 bases and J by 4 bases, with 7 bases between them. The CDR3 nucleotides are TGTGCCAGCAGCTTAAGTCGATACGAGCAGTACTTC. Translation: CASSLSRYEQYF.

This clonotype came up many times. This chain links TRBV2 with TRBJ1-4; no clear D. The CDR3 runs 14 residues. CDR1 is SNHLY, CDR2 FYNNEI, per germline. V dropped 0 bases and J dropped 5 bases, with 7 bases sitting between them. The DNA for the CDR3 is TGTGCCAGCAGTGAAGCCATACAGAATGAAAAACTGTTTTTT. This translates into CASSEAIQNEKLFF.

This chain uses TRBV6-6 with TRBJ1-1; no firm D call. The CDR3 covers 13 residues. Germline values: CDR1 MNHNY, CDR2 SVGAGI (reference sequence). Trimming cost V 3 bases and J 4 bases, with 9 bases left between them. The CDR3 is CASSYLAGTEAFF. The CDR3 DNA is TGTGCCAGCAGTTATCTGGCCGGCACTGAAGCTTTCTTT.

This clonotype was counted a few times. V gene TRBV3-1 combines with J gene TRBJ1-4; D is unclear. Germline lookup yields CDR1 LGHDT and CDR2 YNNKEL (reference sequence). V lost 4 bases to trimming and J lost 3 bases, with 15 bases between them. This CDR3 is built from 16 residues. The CDR3, as DNA: TGTGCCAGCAGCCCCCTGGTTGGGGAGCCTAATGAAAAACTGTTTTTT. It specifies CASSPLVGEPNEKLFF.

This clonotype was seen more than once but under ten times. The chain links TRBV7-9 to TRBJ2-5; no clear D gene. Trimming removed 5 bases at V and 0 bases at J, with 10 bases between. The CDR3 consists of 14 residues. In germline, CDR1 is SEHNR, CDR2 FQNEAQ (reference sequence). DNA for the CDR3: TGTGCCAGCAGCCCCGACAAGTACCAAGAGACCCAGTACTTC. This codes for CASSPDKYQETQYF. Using reference TRBV7-9 and TRBJ2-5 for the parts outside the CDR3, the full variable domain is DTGVSQNPRHKITKRGQNVTFRCDPISEHNRLYWYRQTLGQGPEFLTYFQNEAQLEKSRLLSDRFSAERPKGSFSTLEIQRTEQGDSAMYLCASSPDKYQETQYFGPGTRLLVL.

This clonotype showed up just a few times. The genes are TRBV5-1 and TRBJ1-3; tentatively, D is TRBD1 (5 bases). There are 15 residues in the CDR3. The V and J ends lost 4 bases and 0 bases respectively, with 11 bases between them. Germline V gene lookup returns CDR1 SGHRS and CDR2 YFSETQ. CDR3 nucleotide sequence: TGCGCCAGCAGCCGGGACGGAGACTCTGGAAACACCATATATTTT. Protein: CASSRDGDSGNTIYF.

CDR3: CASSQAPGDGYTF. The CDR3 bases are TGTGCCAGCAGCCAAGCCCCAGGGGATGGCTACACCTTC. The chain couples TRBV3-1 to TRBJ1-2; possibly TRBD1 for D (6 bases). Germline CDR1 and CDR2: LGHDT and YNNKEL (reference sequence). The CDR3 contains 13 residues. The ends were cut back, 1 base at V and 6 bases at J, with 9 bases in the middle.

The rearrangement uses TRBV7-8 and TRBJ2-5; TRBD1 is a possible D gene (6 bases). The J call may be wrong; the DNA end is better matched by TRBJ2-7. The length of the CDR3 is 14 residues. Germline CDR1 SGHVS, CDR2 FQNEAQ. Here the CDR3 reads CASSLAARGYEQYF. CDR3 nucleotide sequence: TGTGCCAGCAGCTTAGCGGCCAGGGGCTACGAGCAGTACTTC.

V and J are TRBV12-3 or TRBV12-4 and TRBJ2-2, with D maybe TRBD1 (6 bases). This CDR3 spans 15 amino acids. Trimming stripped 9 bases from V and 5 bases from J, with 19 bases between. The DNA for the CDR3 is TGTGCCAGTAGCGATGGGACACCTGGGACCGGGGAGCTGTTTTTT. It translates to CASSDGTPGTGELFF.

In this sample, this clonotype turned up a few times. The rearrangement uses TRBV3-1 and TRBJ2-5; D is unclear. V was trimmed by 3 bases and J by 3 bases, leaving 17 bases between them. CDR1 and CDR2 (germline): LGHDT, YNNKEL (reference sequence). CDR3 length: 16 amino acids. The CDR3 loop is CASSQGWVTGEETQYF. The CDR3 DNA sequence: TGTGCCAGCAGCCAGGGGTGGGTGACTGGGGAAGAGACCCAGTACTTC.

This clonotype was counted between two and nine times. V usage is TRBV29-1 and J usage is TRBJ1-4; 7 bases line up with TRBD1. CDR3 length equals 13 residues. CDR1 is SQVTM and CDR2 is ANQGSEA in the germline V gene. J was trimmed by 8 bases and V by 3 bases; bases with no gene match: 6. CDR3 bases: TGCAGCGTTGAGAGGGGGCAGGGAGAAAAACTGTTTTTT. Translation: CSVERGQGEKLFF.

This clonotype was picked up a small number of times. This chain joins TRBV20-1 and TRBJ2-3; D ambiguous. V lost 6 bases and J 6 bases, leaving 10 bases between the germline ends. The germline V gene encodes CDR1 DFQATT and CDR2 SNEGSKA (reference sequence). This CDR3 is built from 11 residues. CDR3 coding DNA: TGCAGTGCCCCTGGACGTGATACGCAGTATTTT. Protein product: CSAPGRDTQYF.

This chain joins TRBV6-1 and TRBJ2-5; 10 positions match TRBD1. The CDR3 sequence is 16 residues long. Germline V gene sequence: CDR1 MNHNS, CDR2 SASEGT. Trimming took 8 bases from V and 1 from J; bases not matched to a gene: 10. In DNA form, the CDR3 reads TGTGCCAGCGGGTTATGGACAGGGGGACCCCAAGAGACCCAGTACTTC. This codes for CASGLWTGGPQETQYF.

This chain connects TRBV2 to TRBJ1-2; weak D call: TRBD1 (6 bases). CDR1 is SNHLY, CDR2 FYNNEI, per germline. Trimming stripped 0 bases from V and 8 bases from J, with 16 bases between. The CDR3 totals 15 residues. The CDR3 DNA sequence: TGTGCCAGCAGTGAAGCAAGGAGGGCAGGGGACGGCTACACCTTC. Translation gives CASSEARRAGDGYTF.

The genes are TRBV14 and TRBJ2-2; perhaps D is TRBD1 or TRBD2 (5 bases each). Per the germline V gene, CDR1 is SGHDN and CDR2 is FVKESK. Trimming left V 0 bases short and J 3 bases short, with 20 bases between. The CDR3 is made up of 19 amino acids. The CDR3 loop reads CASSQDGGEEVRYTGELFF. In DNA, the CDR3 is TGTGCCAGCAGCCAAGATGGGGGAGAGGAGGTTCGATACACCGGGGAGCTGTTTTTT. The full variable domain, in which reference TRBV14 and TRBJ2-2 provide the parts outside the CDR3, is EAGVTQFPSHSVIEKGQTVTLRCDPISGHDNLYWYRRVMGKEIKFLLHFVKESKQDESGMPNNRFLAERTGGTYSTLKVQPAELEDSGVYFCASSQDGGEEVRYTGELFFGEGSRLTVL.

The rearrangement joins TRBV20-1 to TRBJ2-5; D is possibly TRBD2 (5 bases). The V gene's germline CDR1 is DFQATT and CDR2 SNEGSKA (reference sequence). The germline V and J ends were trimmed by 0 bases and 2 bases, with 13 bases remaining between them. The CDR3 consists of 15 residues. CDR3 residues: CSARDPLRAQETQYF. The CDR3, as DNA: TGCAGTGCTAGAGATCCCCTGAGGGCTCAAGAGACCCAGTACTTC.

This clonotype was recorded a few times. The chain carries TRBV5-1 and TRBJ2-5, with D maybe TRBD2 (5 bases). In germline, CDR1 is SGHRS, CDR2 YFSETQ. CDR3 length: 14 amino acids. Trimming shortened V by 4 bases and J by 5 bases, and 15 bases separated the two germline ends. The CDR3 DNA reads as TGCGCCAGCAGCCCCGGACTGGGCATGGAGACCCAGTACTTC. It translates to CASSPGLGMETQYF.

This clonotype was seen a handful of times. CDR3 amino acids: CANVLRCDKNIQYF. The CDR3, as DNA: TGCGCCAACGTTCTTAGGTGTGACAAAAACATTCAGTACTTC. The chain combines TRBV10-2 with TRBJ2-4; D unclear. CDR1 and CDR2 (germline): WSHSY, SAAADI. The CDR3 consists of 14 residues. The V and J ends lost 10 bases and 3 bases respectively, with 16 bases between them.

The chain uses TRBV25-1 and TRBJ2-1; D uncertain. The V gene's germline CDR1 is MGHDK and CDR2 SYGVNS. With 1 base removed from V and 7 bases from J, the gap between germline ends came to 5 bases. This CDR3 region has 12 residues. The CDR3 DNA is TGTGCCAGCAGTGAATCGAGGAATGAGCAGTTCTTC. The encoded protein is CASSESRNEQFF.

The V and J genes are TRBV3-1 and TRBJ1-1; D is undetermined. The CDR3 spans 16 residues. Germline-derived CDR1 and CDR2 are LGHDT and YNNKEL (reference sequence). Trimming took off 0 bases at V and 4 bases at J, with 15 bases between the two ends. The DNA of the CDR3 is TGTGCCAGCAGCCAAGAAGGTGAGGGCGTAGGCACTGAAGCTTTCTTT. It encodes CASSQEGEGVGTEAFF.

This clonotype came up a few times. This chain joins TRBV5-6 and TRBJ2-7, with D possibly being TRBD2 (5 bases). CDR3 length: 14 amino acids. V was clipped by 1 base and J by 7 bases, with 15 bases between them. CDR1 is SGHDT, CDR2 YYEEEE, per germline. Here the CDR3 DNA reads TGTGCCAGCAGCTTGAGGCGCGGGTCGGGGGAGCAGTACTTC. Its translation is CASSLRRGSGEQYF. The variable domain in full, completed from reference TRBV5-6 and TRBJ2-7, reads DAGVTQSPTHLIKTRGQQVTLRCSPKSGHDTVSWYQQALGQGPQFIFQYYEEEERQRGNFPDRFSGHQFPNYSSELNVNALLLGDSALYLCASSLRRGSGEQYFGPGTRLTVT.

The chain employs TRBV5-1 and TRBJ2-1, with D tentatively TRBD2 (6 bases). There are 16 residues in the CDR3. The germline CDR1 and CDR2 sequences are SGHRS and YFSETQ. With 0 bases removed from V and 3 bases from J, the gap between germline ends came to 13 bases. The CDR3 spells CASSLAGTLNYNEQFF. CDR3 in DNA: TGCGCCAGCAGCTTGGCCGGGACTCTAAACTACAATGAGCAGTTCTTC.

The chain links TRBV3-1 to TRBJ2-7; perhaps TRBD1 as D (6 bases). Germline CDR1 is LGHDT and CDR2 is YNNKEL (reference sequence). The CDR3 covers 17 residues. V lost 0 bases to trimming and J lost 2 bases, with 17 bases between them. The CDR3 nucleotides are TGTGCCAGCAGCCAAGAGATCCACACGAGGGACACCTACGAGCAGTACTTC. Protein sequence: CASSQEIHTRDTYEQYF.

This chain joins TRBV10-3 and TRBJ2-1; the match to TRBD1 covers 7 bases. Per germline, CDR1 ENHRY and CDR2 SYGVKD. The length of the CDR3 is 16 residues. V lost 6 bases to trimming and J lost 0 bases; unmatched junction nucleotides: 8. The CDR3 region has the DNA TGTGCCATCAGAGATCGGACAGGAAGCTCCTACAATGAGCAGTTCTTC. It encodes CAIRDRTGSSYNEQFF.

V gene TRBV27 combines with J gene TRBJ2-2; no reliable D call. This CDR3 spans 12 amino acids. Germline V CDR1 and CDR2: MNHEY, SMNVEV (reference sequence). V lost 6 bases and J lost 6, with 8 bases in between. The chain's CDR3 is CASRDRAGELFF. DNA for the CDR3: TGTGCCAGCAGGGATAGGGCCGGGGAGCTGTTTTTT.